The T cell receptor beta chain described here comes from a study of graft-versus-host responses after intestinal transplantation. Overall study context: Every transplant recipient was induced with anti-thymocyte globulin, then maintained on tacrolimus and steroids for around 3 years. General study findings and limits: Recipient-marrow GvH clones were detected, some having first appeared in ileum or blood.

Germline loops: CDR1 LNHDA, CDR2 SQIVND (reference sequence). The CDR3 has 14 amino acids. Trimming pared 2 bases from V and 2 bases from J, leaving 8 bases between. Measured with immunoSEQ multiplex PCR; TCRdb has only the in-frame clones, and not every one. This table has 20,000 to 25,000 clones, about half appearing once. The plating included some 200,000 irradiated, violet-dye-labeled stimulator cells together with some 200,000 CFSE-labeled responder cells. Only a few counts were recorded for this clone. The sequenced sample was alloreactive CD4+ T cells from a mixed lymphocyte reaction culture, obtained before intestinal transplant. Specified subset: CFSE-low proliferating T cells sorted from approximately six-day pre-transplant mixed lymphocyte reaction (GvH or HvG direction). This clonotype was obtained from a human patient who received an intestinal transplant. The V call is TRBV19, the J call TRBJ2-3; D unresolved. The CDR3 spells CASSIQDPTDTQYF. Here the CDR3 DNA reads TGTGCCAGTAGTATACAGGATCCCACAGATACGCAGTATTTT.